This T cell receptor beta chain was recorded in a study of blood T cell repertoires in COVID-19. Study details: The United States, Italy and Spain were the sources of the acute and convalescent COVID-19 samples. PBMCs, B-cell-depleted T cells, or T cells provided the cDNA or gDNA that made up the material.

Trimming took 6 bases from V and 0 from J; bases not matched to a gene: 4. Germline loops: CDR1 MNHEY, CDR2 SVGEGT. The CDR3 is made up of 16 amino acids. Authors' methods: Estimation of nucleated cell counts relied on the amplification of reference gene primers. Profiled with immunoSEQ multiplex PCR; TCRdb holds only in-frame clones, not every one. The D gene and trimming were derived from the DNA, and the V and J assignments and clone size from that table. The data contain about 46,000 clones, approximately 80% of them seen just once; the ten biggest clones take up 8.8%. A single count supports this clone.

This rearrangement joins TRBV6-2 or TRBV6-3 to TRBJ2-2, with 10 bases that match TRBD2. The TCR comes from a man between 60 and 70 years old with acute or convalescent COVID-19. Sequenced material: peripheral blood. The CDR3 coding sequence is TGTGCCAGCAGGCCTACTAGCGGGGCGAACACCGGGGAGCTGTTTTTT. Its protein is CASRPTSGANTGELFF.